The 29 T cell receptor beta chains listed next were all sequenced from one sample in a study of immune evolution from preneoplasia to lung adenocarcinoma listed by TCRdb under 2021. The receptor library was made with the immunoSEQ multiplex PCR assay. TCRdb limited this immuneACCESS table to in-frame rearrangements with V and J called. A share of clones is missing; checked studies link under half to unresolved V genes, and the rest is unexplained. Counted in this sample were about 6,500 clones; roughly 84% of them appeared once. Approximately 2.8% of the sample lies in the top ten. The sequencing input was FFPE lung adenocarcinoma in situ tissue. Sample cell subset or site, as interpreted from the label and publication: preinvasive adenocarcinoma in situ (AIS). The receptors here all came from a donor older than 65 with lung adenocarcinoma.

The chain has TRBV5-1 and TRBJ2-3; D possibly matches TRBD1 or TRBD2 (5 bases each). V gave up 9 bases and J gave up 1 base, with 12 bases separating them. The CDR3 consists of 13 residues. Germline CDR1 is SGHRS and CDR2 is YFSETQ. The CDR3 nucleotides are TGCGCCATCCTAGGGACCTGCACAGATACGCAGTATTTT. Its protein is CAILGTCTDTQYF.

The genes are TRBV7-9 and TRBJ1-2; D possibly corresponds to TRBD1 (6 bases). Germline assignment: CDR1 SEHNR and CDR2 FQNEAQ (reference sequence). The CDR3 is 14 amino acids. The germline V and J ends were trimmed by 5 bases and 2 bases, with 12 bases remaining between them. The CDR3 DNA reads TGTGCCAGCAGCCCTCAGGGGATCAACTATGGCTACACCTTC. It encodes CASSPQGINYGYTF.

This chain links TRBV23-1 with TRBJ1-1; D unresolved. Being an ORF, TRBV23-1 has a function that is uncertain. This CDR3 is built from 15 residues. Trimming pared 0 bases from V and 1 base from J, leaving 9 bases between. The CDR3 DNA follows: TGCGCCAGCAGTCAATCTCCCGGTCGGAACACTGAAGCTTTCTTT. Translating gives CASSQSPGRNTEAFF.

J is TRBJ2-5 and V is TRBV9; D possibly matches TRBD1 or TRBD2 (5 bases each). V shed 0 bases and J shed 5 bases, with 11 bases lying between them. CDR1 is SGDLS, CDR2 YYNGEE, per germline. The CDR3 spans 14 residues. In nucleotides, the CDR3 is TGTGCCAGCAGCGTAGACCCGAGGGGCGAGACCCAGTACTTC. It yields the protein CASSVDPRGETQYF.

This chain joins TRBV5-4 and TRBJ2-1; 7 positions agree with TRBD2. Germline loops: CDR1 SGHNT, CDR2 YYREEE (reference sequence). The ends lost 2 bases at V and 7 bases at J; junction bases unmatched: 12. CDR3 size: 16 residues. The DNA for the CDR3 is TGTGCCAGCAGCTTCGAGTGGGGCGGGGGTAGAAATGAGCAGTTCTTC. It is translated as CASSFEWGGGRNEQFF.

The V call is TRBV18, the J call TRBJ2-7, with D perhaps being TRBD1 or TRBD2 (5 bases each). V shed 3 bases and J shed 2 bases, with 11 bases lying between them. The CDR3 covers 14 residues. Germline CDR1 reads KGHSH; CDR2 reads LQKENI. CDR3 DNA sequence: TGTGCCAGCTCACCTGGGGCCGGGGCCTACGAGCAGTACTTC. Translated, it gives CASSPGAGAYEQYF.

The CDR3: CASSVGEGLAGAKNIQYF. The DNA of the CDR3 is TGTGCCAGCAGCGTAGGGGAAGGACTAGCGGGAGCCAAAAACATTCAGTACTTC. The chain employs TRBV9 and TRBJ2-4; 11 bases fit TRBD2. The ends lost 0 bases at V and 0 bases at J; junction bases unmatched: 5. In germline, CDR1 is SGDLS, CDR2 YYNGEE. The CDR3 contains 18 residues.

The chain joins TRBV11-2 to TRBJ1-1; no clear D gene. The V and J ends lost 1 base and 1 base respectively, with 10 bases between them. Germline-derived CDR1 and CDR2 are SGHAT and FQNNGV. This CDR3 has 15 amino acids. The CDR3 nucleotides read TGTGCCAGCAGCTTAGGTGTTGGAGGGAACACTGAAGCTTTCTTT. Protein product: CASSLGVGGNTEAFF.

In this sample, this clone turned up once. The chain carries TRBV5-1 and TRBJ1-2, with D perhaps TRBD1 (6 bases). Germline-derived CDR1 and CDR2 are SGHRS and YFSETQ. The CDR3 sequence is 14 residues long. Trimming took off 0 bases at V and 6 bases at J, with 12 bases between the two ends. The CDR3 is CASSLDRVGNGYTF. The DNA of the CDR3 is TGCGCCAGCAGCTTGGACAGGGTCGGTAATGGCTACACCTTC.

The chain is built from TRBV7-9 and TRBJ1-2; no definite D call. The CDR3 runs 13 residues. Trimming removed 7 bases at V and 4 bases at J, with 13 bases between. Germline assignment: CDR1 SEHNR and CDR2 FQNEAQ (reference sequence). This CDR3 reads CASIDERAYGYTF. CDR3 coding DNA: TGTGCCAGCATCGACGAGCGGGCCTATGGCTACACCTTC.

This clone was seen just once. The rearrangement links TRBV27 to TRBJ1-2; 8 bases match TRBD1. The CDR3 is 13 residues long. Per germline, CDR1 MNHEY and CDR2 SMNVEV (reference sequence). With V trimmed by 2 bases and J by 7 bases, 3 bases remained unmatched. As DNA, the CDR3 is TGTGCCAGCAGTTTAGAAACAGGGGGTGGCTACACCTTC. Its protein product is CASSLETGGGYTF.

The chain employs TRBV7-2 and TRBJ2-3; tentative D call: TRBD2 (6 bases). V was pared by 3 bases and J by 4 bases, with 8 bases between. Germline V CDR1 and CDR2: SGHTA, FQGNSA. The CDR3 runs 13 residues. CDR3 coding DNA: TGTGCCAGCAGCTTCGGGGGTTCAGATACGCAGTATTTT. Translated: CASSFGGSDTQYF.

The chain couples TRBV7-2 to TRBJ1-2, with D perhaps TRBD1 (6 bases). The ends were cut back, 5 bases at V and 3 bases at J, with 19 bases in the middle. The CDR3 totals 16 residues. Germline loops: CDR1 SGHTA, CDR2 FQGNSA. The CDR3 DNA is TGTGCCAGCAGCCAACGGGGGGCAGGGAAGGACTATGGCTACACCTTC. This codes for CASSQRGAGKDYGYTF.

The J gene is TRBJ1-4, the V gene TRBV27; TRBD1 aligns across 11 bases. The CDR3 consists of 14 residues. V lost 4 bases and J lost 10; bases outside the gene matches: 5. Germline V CDR1 and CDR2: MNHEY, SMNVEV (reference sequence). The CDR3: CASSSRTGGGKLFF. CDR3 sequence (DNA): TGTGCCAGCAGTTCCCGGACAGGGGGCGGAAAACTGTTTTTT. The full variable domain, rest sourced from reference TRBV27 and TRBJ1-4, is EAQVTQNPRYLITVTGKKLTVTCSQNMNHEYMSWYRQDPGLGLRQIYYSMNVEVTDKGDVPEGYKVSRKEKRNFPLILESPSPNQTSLYFCASSSRTGGGKLFFGSGTQLSVL.

V usage is TRBV19 and J usage is TRBJ2-2; possible D gene TRBD1, 5 bases. Trimming pared 10 bases from V and 4 bases from J, leaving 13 bases between. Germline assignment: CDR1 LNHDA and CDR2 SQIVND (reference sequence). This CDR3 region has 13 residues. The CDR3 region is CATATAITGELFF. CDR3 nucleotides: TGTGCCACTGCGACAGCGATCACCGGGGAGCTGTTTTTT.

This clone was seen a single time. The chain carries TRBV7-9 and TRBJ1-3; perhaps TRBD1 as D (5 bases). Deletions cut 2 bases from V and 4 bases from J, with 12 bases between. This CDR3 spans 15 amino acids. The germline V gene has CDR1 SEHNR and CDR2 FQNEAQ (reference sequence). CDR3 amino acids: CASSLRGLQGNTIYF. DNA of the CDR3: TGTGCCAGCAGCTTACGGGGCCTTCAGGGAAACACCATATATTTT.

This rearrangement joins TRBV19 to TRBJ2-7, with 7 nucleotides matching TRBD2. With 3 bases clipped from V and 3 bases from J, the junction kept 5 bases outside the gene matches. Germline CDR1 is LNHDA and CDR2 is SQIVND (reference sequence). This CDR3 has 14 residues. The CDR3 region is CASSIIAGHYEQYF. Here the CDR3 DNA reads TGTGCCAGTAGTATTATAGCGGGCCACTACGAGCAGTACTTC. Based on the CDR3 plus reference TRBV19 and TRBJ2-7, the full variable domain is DGGITQSPKYLFRKEGQNVTLSCEQNLNHDAMYWYRQDPGQGLRLIYYSQIVNDFQKGDIAEGYSVSREKKESFPLTVTSAQKNPTAFYLCASSIIAGHYEQYFGPGTRLTVT.

This clone has a single count. The rearrangement uses TRBV29-1 and TRBJ1-2; D is perhaps TRBD1 (6 bases). The CDR3 is 14 amino acids. Looked up from germline, CDR1 is SQVTM and CDR2 is ANQGSEA. Trimming took off 3 bases at V and 3 bases at J, with 14 bases between the two ends. The CDR3 DNA is TGCAGCGTTGACCGGGGGGGCGCAGACTATGGCTACACCTTC. Translated: CSVDRGGADYGYTF.

The V call is TRBV5-1, the J call TRBJ2-2; D gene ambiguous. The V end was cut by 6 bases, the J end by 6 bases, with 9 bases between. CDR1 and CDR2 (germline): SGHRS, YFSETQ. The CDR3 length is 12 residues. The chain's CDR3 is CASKYGPGELFF. The CDR3 nucleotides read TGCGCCAGCAAATACGGACCCGGGGAGCTGTTTTTT.

CDR3 amino acids: CASSQQLEGEQYF. The CDR3 nucleotides are TGCGCCAGCAGCCAGCAACTAGAGGGCGAGCAGTACTTC. The chain carries TRBV4-1 and TRBJ2-7; maybe TRBD2 (5 bases). V was cut by 3 bases and J by 6 bases, with 12 bases left in between. In germline, CDR1 is MGHRA, CDR2 YSYEKL. The CDR3 is made up of 13 amino acids.

The chain is built from TRBV29-1 and TRBJ1-2; 8 bases line up with TRBD1. Germline V lookup: CDR1 SQVTM, CDR2 ANQGSEA. Germline trimming cut 6 bases from V and 4 bases from J; bases unmatched to any gene: 7. The CDR3 is 13 residues long. The CDR3 protein is CSVATGAGYGYTF. The CDR3 region has the DNA TGCAGCGTCGCGACAGGGGCTGGCTATGGCTACACCTTC.

This chain joins TRBV2 and TRBJ2-2; 8 nucleotides align to TRBD1. CDR1 and CDR2 (germline): SNHLY, FYNNEI. V lost 0 bases and J lost 4; bases outside the gene matches: 10. This CDR3 spans 18 amino acids. The DNA of the CDR3 is TGTGCCAGCAGTGAAGCGCTTGGGCAGGGGGCTGCCACCGGGGAGCTGTTTTTT. It yields the protein CASSEALGQGAATGELFF.

The chain uses TRBV9 and TRBJ2-7; 9 nucleotides match TRBD2. V gave up 0 bases and J gave up 5 bases; unmatched junction bases: 6. CDR1 and CDR2 (germline): SGDLS, YYNGEE. CDR3 length: 15 residues. CDR3 amino acids: CASSVGGGRAHEQYF. The CDR3 nucleotides are TGTGCCAGCAGCGTAGGGGGCGGGAGGGCGCACGAGCAGTACTTC. Variable domain in full (rest from reference TRBV9 and TRBJ2-7): DSGVTQTPKHLITATGQRVTLRCSPRSGDLSVYWYQQSLDQGLQFLIQYYNGEERAKGNILERFSAQQFPDLHSELNLSSLELGDSALYFCASSVGGGRAHEQYFGPGTRLTVT.

The chain couples TRBV7-2 to TRBJ1-2; the match to TRBD1 covers 12 bases. This CDR3 has 17 residues. Trimming cost V 1 base and J 3 bases; bases outside gene matches: 6. CDR1 and CDR2 from the germline V gene are SGHTA and FQGNSA. CDR3 region: CASSLVEGTGGHYGYTF. DNA of the CDR3: TGTGCCAGCAGCTTAGTTGAGGGGACAGGGGGCCACTATGGCTACACCTTC.

This chain links TRBV10-3 with TRBJ2-7; unclear D gene. Trimming shortened V by 4 bases and J by 5 bases, and 9 bases separated the two germline ends. The CDR3 is 12 residues long. Germline V gives CDR1 ENHRY, CDR2 SYGVKD. CDR3 sequence reads: CAISGDSNEQYF. The CDR3 DNA reads TGTGCCATCAGTGGGGATTCGAACGAGCAGTACTTC.

The chain is built from TRBV5-1 and TRBJ2-7, with no clear D. Germline V gene data show CDR1 as SGHRS and CDR2 as YFSETQ. Trimming shortened V by 0 bases and J by 6 bases, and 4 bases separated the two germline ends. The CDR3 is made up of 11 amino acids. CDR3 coding DNA: TGCGCCAGCAGCTTGGGTCCCGAGCAGTACTTC. Amino acids: CASSLGPEQYF.

The chain is built from TRBV11-2 and TRBJ1-1, with a tentative D call TRBD1 (5 bases). Trimming took off 6 bases at V and 8 bases at J, with 16 bases between the two ends. Germline-derived CDR1 and CDR2 are SGHAT and FQNNGV. This CDR3 comprises 13 residues. CDR3 amino acids: CASSLRVHKEAFF. The CDR3 DNA is TGTGCCAGCAGTCTCAGGGTGCACAAAGAAGCTTTCTTT.

The V call is TRBV2, the J call TRBJ1-4; 7 nucleotides agree with TRBD1. Trimming at V came to 5 bases and at J to 8 bases, leaving 26 bases not matched to a gene. This CDR3 has 20 residues. Germline values: CDR1 SNHLY, CDR2 FYNNEI. This CDR3 is CASSFRSSPGQPSEGEKLFF. DNA for the CDR3: TGTGCCAGCAGTTTTCGAAGTTCCCCGGGACAGCCCAGCGAGGGGGAAAAACTGTTTTTT.

The chain carries TRBV15 and TRBJ2-2, with 14 bases fitting TRBD2. The V gene end was trimmed by 0 bases and the J gene end by 4 bases; junction bases not matched to a gene: 4. Germline-derived CDR1 and CDR2 are LNHNV and YYDKDF (reference sequence). The length of the CDR3 is 18 residues. CDR3 nucleotide sequence: TGTGCCACCAGCAGAGATCCCGGACTAGCGGGAGGCACCGGGGAGCTGTTTTTT. Translated: CATSRDPGLAGGTGELFF.